The rows below give T cell receptor beta chains drawn from one sample of a study of cytomegalovirus exposure and HLA in healthy donors. Only in-frame clones appear in the TCRdb table, and some are missing; sequencing was by immunoSEQ multiplex PCR. The table has about 170,000 clones, roughly 84% seen once. Sequencing input: PBMCs. All receptors come from a male donor in good health and CMV-seronegative. The conserved cysteine and the conserved F or W are not part of the CDR3 here. Each record gives: V gene, J gene, CDR3 protein.

>TRBV7-2|TRBJ1-2
ASSPLGQGRDYGYT
>TRBV4-3|TRBJ2-1
ASSQESSGRNNEQF
>TRBV18|TRBJ1-4
ASSPRVSNEKLF
>TRBV15|TRBJ2-3
ATSRDSRADTQY
>TRBV2|TRBJ1-1
ASSERVLSTEAF
>TRBV10-3|TRBJ2-4
AIRAGGPAGDIQY
>TRBV27|TRBJ1-1
ASSLGSQGTEAF
>TRBV27|TRBJ2-1
ASNTGTSATEQF
>TRBV6-1|TRBJ2-7
ASRAYQGTPYEQY
>TRBV12-5|TRBJ2-7
ASGPPTGAFHEQY
>TRBV4-3|TRBJ2-7
ASSQESGLAYEQY
>TRBV7-9|TRBJ1-3
ASSPDRAGSGNTIY
>TRBV5-1|TRBJ2-7
ASSFRLGDYEQY
>TRBV19|TRBJ1-2
ASSIGGTGWAYGYT
>TRBV7-9|TRBJ2-7
SSIMRGTSGKYEQY
>TRBV5-1|TRBJ2-7
ASSRWEDFTYEQY
>TRBV11-1|TRBJ2-1
ASSLSGSNEQF
>TRBV5-1|TRBJ1-2
ASSLMTESHGYT
>TRBV5-4|TRBJ1-1
ASSQGTGRNTEAF
>TRBV29-1|TRBJ1-2
SVELQGQGTGYT
>TRBV11-1|TRBJ2-2
ASSTDTTGELF
>TRBV6-5|TRBJ2-3
ASSYRGALGTDTQY
>TRBV5-4|TRBJ1-1
ASSLGGGIEAF
>TRBV6-6|TRBJ2-7
ATQQQGIGEQY
>TRBV7-8|TRBJ1-1
ASSKSGDTEAF
>TRBV6-5|TRBJ1-3
ASRKQGAGGNTIY